This is a list of T cell receptor beta chains from one sample in a study of T cell repertoires in cytomegalovirus infection. TCRdb re-derived calls from the reads in MiXCR, one entry per CDR3 protein. The sample has about 330,000 distinct CDR3 sequences, over 7.5% seen once. Sequences were obtained from PBMCs. The receptors were sampled from a human donor in good health (CMV status not recorded). Some clones in this sample may be carry-over from other donors' samples. CDR3s leave out the opening cysteine and the closing phenylalanine or tryptophan.

cdr3_length	v_call	j_call	cdr3_aa
14	TRBV7-6	TRBJ2-1	ASSQGTGGAQSGQF
17	TRBV25-1	TRBJ2-6	ASSGFLTGARSGANVLT
11	TRBV12-3/TRBV12-4	TRBJ1-6	ASSRTGGSPLH
9	TRBV29-1	TRBJ2-1	SGTGNAEQF
12	TRBV4-3	TRBJ2-7	ASSQDPIGYEQY
15	TRBV7-9	TRBJ2-5	ASSSGTNRDSQETQY
12	TRBV7-2	TRBJ2-1	ASSSLRIQNEQF
14	TRBV7-2	TRBJ1-5	ASSLVGWGSNQPQH
13	TRBV7-3	TRBJ2-7	ASSFSGGTGDEQY
11	TRBV20-1	TRBJ1-1	SGGSGKNTEAF
11	TRBV6-6	TRBJ1-5	ASSRQSDQPQH
13	TRBV7-3	TRBJ2-1	ASSYGLAAWDEQF
11	TRBV7-2	TRBJ1-2	ASSPRGGEGYT
13	TRBV28	TRBJ2-3	ASSLWGGGTDTQY
13	TRBV27	TRBJ2-3	ATRLAGFFTDTQY
12	TRBV7-2	TRBJ2-1	ASSLIADYNEQF
12	TRBV7-8	TRBJ2-1	ASSLLPGAYQNF
13	TRBV7-2	TRBJ2-7	ASSLEGTATYEQY
14	TRBV18	TRBJ1-6	ASSPLGQGNNSPLH
9	TRBV28	TRBJ2-1	ASSDLRKQF
14	TRBV20-1	TRBJ2-3	SAARGGRGQADTQY
15	TRBV19	TRBJ2-1	ASSTGTSGFRLDEQF
12	TRBV7-2	TRBJ1-1	ASSLVENRGYAF
11	TRBV12-3/TRBV12-4	TRBJ2-5	ASRPGHPRTQY
12	TRBV20-1	TRBJ1-1	SALTGPTNTEAF
12	TRBV7-3	TRBJ2-7	ASSTGTAFAEQY
9	TRBV29-1	TRBJ1-2	SVVRDYGYT
15	TRBV4-2	TRBJ2-7	ASSQDGVGQGPYEQY
12	TRBV20-1	TRBJ2-1	SARPGQGGNEQF
14	TRBV19	TRBJ2-1	ASSLSGTDPYNEQF